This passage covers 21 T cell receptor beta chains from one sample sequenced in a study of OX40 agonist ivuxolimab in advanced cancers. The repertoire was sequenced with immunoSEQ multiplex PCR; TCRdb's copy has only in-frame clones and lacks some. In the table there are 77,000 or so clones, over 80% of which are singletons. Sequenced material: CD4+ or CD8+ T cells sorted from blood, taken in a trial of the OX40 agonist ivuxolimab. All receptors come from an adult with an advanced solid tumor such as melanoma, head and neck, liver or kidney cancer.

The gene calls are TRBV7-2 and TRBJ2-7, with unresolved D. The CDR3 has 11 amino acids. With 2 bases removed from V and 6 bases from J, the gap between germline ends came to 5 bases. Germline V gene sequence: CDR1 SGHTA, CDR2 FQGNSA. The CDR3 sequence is CASSLMFEQYF. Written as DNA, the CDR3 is TGTGCCAGCAGCTTAATGTTCGAGCAGTACTTC. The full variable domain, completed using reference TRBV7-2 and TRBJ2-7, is GAGVSQSPSNKVTEKGKDVELRCDPISGHTALYWYRQSLGQGLEFLIYFQGNSAPDKSGLPSDRFSAERTGGSVSTLTIQRTQQEDSAVYLCASSLMFEQYFGPGTRLTVT.

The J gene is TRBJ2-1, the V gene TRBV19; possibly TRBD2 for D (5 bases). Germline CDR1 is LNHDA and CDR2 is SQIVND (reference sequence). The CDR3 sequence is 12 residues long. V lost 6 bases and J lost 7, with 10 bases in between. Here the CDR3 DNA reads TGTGCCAGTAGAACGGGAATAAATGAGCAGTTCTTC. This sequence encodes CASRTGINEQFF.

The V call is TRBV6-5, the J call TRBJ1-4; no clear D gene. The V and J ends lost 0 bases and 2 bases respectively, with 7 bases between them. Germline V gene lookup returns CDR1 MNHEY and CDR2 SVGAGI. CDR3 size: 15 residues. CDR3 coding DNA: TGTGCCAGCAGTTACTCGATCGGGACTAATGAAAAACTGTTTTTT. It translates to CASSYSIGTNEKLFF.

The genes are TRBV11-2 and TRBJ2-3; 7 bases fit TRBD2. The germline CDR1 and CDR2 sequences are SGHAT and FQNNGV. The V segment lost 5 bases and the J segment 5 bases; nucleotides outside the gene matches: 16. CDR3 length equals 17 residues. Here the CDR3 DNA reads TGTGCCAGCAGCACCGGAAGGGTGGGAGGGCCAAGAGATACGCAGTATTTT. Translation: CASSTGRVGGPRDTQYF.

CDR3: CASSLFLQNEETQYF. The CDR3 coding sequence is TGCGCCAGCAGCTTGTTTTTGCAGAACGAGGAGACCCAGTACTTC. The chain has TRBV5-1 and TRBJ2-5; no definite D call. This CDR3 contains 15 residues. Germline-derived CDR1 and CDR2 are SGHRS and YFSETQ. The V and J ends lost 1 base and 5 bases respectively, with 15 bases between them. Supplemented by reference TRBV5-1 and TRBJ2-5, the full variable domain reads KAGVTQTPRYLIKTRGQQVTLSCSPISGHRSVSWYQQTPGQGLQFLFEYFSETQRNKGNFPGRFSGRQFSNSRSEMNVSTLELGDSALYLCASSLFLQNEETQYFGPGTRLLVL.

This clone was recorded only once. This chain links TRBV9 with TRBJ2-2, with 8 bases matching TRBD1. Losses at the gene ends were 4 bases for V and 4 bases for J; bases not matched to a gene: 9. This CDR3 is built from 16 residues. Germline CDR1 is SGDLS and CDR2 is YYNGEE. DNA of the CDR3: TGTGCCAGCAGCCTGGGGGCAGGGGGCAGCACCGGGGAGCTGTTTTTT. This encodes CASSLGAGGSTGELFF.

The CDR3 is CASSRGQGYTGELFF. Written as DNA, the CDR3 is TGCGCCAGCAGCCGGGGACAGGGTTACACCGGGGAGCTGTTTTTT. V and J are TRBV4-1 and TRBJ2-2, with 9 bases fitting TRBD1. There are 15 residues in the CDR3. Germline CDR1 reads MGHRA; CDR2 reads YSYEKL. V dropped 4 bases and J dropped 3; count of bases not matched to a gene: 3.

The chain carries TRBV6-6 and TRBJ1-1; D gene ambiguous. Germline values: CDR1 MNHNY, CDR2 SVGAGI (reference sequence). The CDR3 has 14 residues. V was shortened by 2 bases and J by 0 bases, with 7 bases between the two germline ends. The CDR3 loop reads CASSYGQMNTEAFF. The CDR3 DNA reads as TGTGCCAGCAGTTACGGGCAGATGAACACTGAAGCTTTCTTT.

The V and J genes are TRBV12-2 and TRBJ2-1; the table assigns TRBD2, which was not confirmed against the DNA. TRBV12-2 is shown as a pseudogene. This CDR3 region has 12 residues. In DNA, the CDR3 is TGTGCAAGTCGAAAGCGGGAGAACGAGCAGTTCTTC. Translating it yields CASRKRENEQFF.

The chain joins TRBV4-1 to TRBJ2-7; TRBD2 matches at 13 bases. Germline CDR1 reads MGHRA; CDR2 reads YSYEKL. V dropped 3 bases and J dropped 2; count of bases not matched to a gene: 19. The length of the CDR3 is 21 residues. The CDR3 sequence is CASSHHLLAGGPKIDTYEQYF. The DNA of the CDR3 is TGCGCCAGCAGCCACCACTTACTAGCGGGAGGGCCTAAAATAGATACCTACGAGCAGTACTTC.

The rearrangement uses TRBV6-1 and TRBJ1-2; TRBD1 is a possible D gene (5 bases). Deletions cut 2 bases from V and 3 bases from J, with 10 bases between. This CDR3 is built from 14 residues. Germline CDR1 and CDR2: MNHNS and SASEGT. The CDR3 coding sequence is TGTGCCAGCAGTGAACCAGGGACGGACTATGGCTACACCTTC. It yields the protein CASSEPGTDYGYTF.

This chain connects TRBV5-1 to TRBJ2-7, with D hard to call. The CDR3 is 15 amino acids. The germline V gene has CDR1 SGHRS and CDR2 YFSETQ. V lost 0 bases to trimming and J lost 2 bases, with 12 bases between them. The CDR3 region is CASSLAYSNTYEQYF. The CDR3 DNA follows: TGCGCCAGCAGCTTGGCCTACTCGAACACCTACGAGCAGTACTTC.

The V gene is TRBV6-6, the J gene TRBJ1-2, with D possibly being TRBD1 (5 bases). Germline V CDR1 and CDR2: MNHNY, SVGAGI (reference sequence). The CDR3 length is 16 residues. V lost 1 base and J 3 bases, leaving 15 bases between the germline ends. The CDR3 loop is CASSYFSSDRDYGYTF. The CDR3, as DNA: TGTGCCAGCAGTTACTTTTCATCCGACAGAGACTATGGCTACACCTTC.

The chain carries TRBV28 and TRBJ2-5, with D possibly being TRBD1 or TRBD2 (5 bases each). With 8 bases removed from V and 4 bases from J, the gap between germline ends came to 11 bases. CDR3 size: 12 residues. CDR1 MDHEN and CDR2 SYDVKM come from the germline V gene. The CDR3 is CASGGRLETQYF. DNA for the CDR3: TGTGCCAGCGGGGGACGCTTAGAGACCCAGTACTTC.

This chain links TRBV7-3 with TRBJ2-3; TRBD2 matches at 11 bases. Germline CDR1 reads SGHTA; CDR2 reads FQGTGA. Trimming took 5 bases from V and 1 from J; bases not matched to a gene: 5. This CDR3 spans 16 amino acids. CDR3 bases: TGTGCCAGCAGCCCGATACTAGCGGGAGGCACAGATACGCAGTATTTT. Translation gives CASSPILAGGTDTQYF.

The CDR3 DNA is TGTGCCAGCAGCCCTAGGACAGGGGACGGCTACACCTTC. This encodes CASSPRTGDGYTF. This chain connects TRBV11-3 to TRBJ1-2; TRBD1 aligns across 9 bases. The CDR3 runs 13 residues. The V gene end was trimmed by 5 bases and the J gene end by 8 bases; junction bases not matched to a gene: 6. Germline values: CDR1 SGHNT, CDR2 YENEEA.

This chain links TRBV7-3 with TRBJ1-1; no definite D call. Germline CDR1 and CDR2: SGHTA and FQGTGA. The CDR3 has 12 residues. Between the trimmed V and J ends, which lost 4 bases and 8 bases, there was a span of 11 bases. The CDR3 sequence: CASSSRRGEAFF. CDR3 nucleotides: TGTGCCAGCAGCTCTAGACGGGGAGAAGCTTTCTTT.

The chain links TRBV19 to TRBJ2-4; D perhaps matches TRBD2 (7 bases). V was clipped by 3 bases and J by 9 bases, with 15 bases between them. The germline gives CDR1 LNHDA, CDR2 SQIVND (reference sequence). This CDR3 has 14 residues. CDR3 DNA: TGTGCCAGTAGTATGGGCTACAGGGAGGGCATTCAGTACTTC. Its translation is CASSMGYREGIQYF.

The CDR3 nucleotides read TGTGCCAGCAGCCACGGACTTAACTATGGCTACACCTTC. This translates into CASSHGLNYGYTF. V usage is TRBV11-3 and J usage is TRBJ1-2, with D hard to call. The CDR3 contains 13 residues. The V end was cut by 5 bases, the J end by 1 base, with 8 bases between. Germline V lookup: CDR1 SGHNT, CDR2 YENEEA.

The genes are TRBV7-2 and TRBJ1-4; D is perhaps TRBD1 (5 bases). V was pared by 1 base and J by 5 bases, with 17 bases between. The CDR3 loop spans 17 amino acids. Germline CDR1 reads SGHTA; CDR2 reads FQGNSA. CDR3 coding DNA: TGTGCCAGCAGCTTAGAGGATCTGGGGCAGGGCAATGAAAAACTGTTTTTT. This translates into CASSLEDLGQGNEKLFF.

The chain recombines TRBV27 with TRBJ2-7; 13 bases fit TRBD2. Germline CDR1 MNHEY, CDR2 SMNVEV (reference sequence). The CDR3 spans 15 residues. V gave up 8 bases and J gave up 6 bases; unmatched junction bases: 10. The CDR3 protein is CASQGLAGAPGEQYF. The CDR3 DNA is TGTGCCAGCCAAGGACTAGCGGGAGCCCCAGGCGAGCAGTACTTC.